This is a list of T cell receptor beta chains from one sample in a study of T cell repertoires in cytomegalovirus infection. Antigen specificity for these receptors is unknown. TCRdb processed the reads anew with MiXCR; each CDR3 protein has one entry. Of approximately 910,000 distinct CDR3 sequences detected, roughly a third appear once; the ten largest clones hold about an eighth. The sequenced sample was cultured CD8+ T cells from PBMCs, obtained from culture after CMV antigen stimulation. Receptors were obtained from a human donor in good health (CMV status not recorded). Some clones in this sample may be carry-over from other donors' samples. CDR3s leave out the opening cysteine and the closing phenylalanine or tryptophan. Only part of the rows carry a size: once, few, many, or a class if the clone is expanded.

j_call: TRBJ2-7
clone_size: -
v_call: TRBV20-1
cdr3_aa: SARDVTGTSYEQY

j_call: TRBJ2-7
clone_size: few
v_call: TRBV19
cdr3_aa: ASSPGTSTYEQY

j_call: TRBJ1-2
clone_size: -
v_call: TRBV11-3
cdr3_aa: ASSQNLRDRGYGYT

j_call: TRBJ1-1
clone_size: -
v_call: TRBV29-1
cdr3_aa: SVNTVGEAF

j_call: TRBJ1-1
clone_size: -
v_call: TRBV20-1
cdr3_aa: SARDIFGTLNTEAF

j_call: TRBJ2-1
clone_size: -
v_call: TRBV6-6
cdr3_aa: ASSKRAGGPYNEQF

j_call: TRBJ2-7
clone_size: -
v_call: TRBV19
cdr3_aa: ASSTPGTDYEQY

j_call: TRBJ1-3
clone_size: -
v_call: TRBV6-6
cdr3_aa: ASSYEGGRDTIY

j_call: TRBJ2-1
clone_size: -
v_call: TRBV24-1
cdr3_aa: ATSDSTGGFYNEQF

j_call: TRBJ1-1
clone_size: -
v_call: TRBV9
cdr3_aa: ASSAPIGGGTANTEAF

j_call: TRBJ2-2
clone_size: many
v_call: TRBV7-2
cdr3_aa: ASSLVRRPTGELF

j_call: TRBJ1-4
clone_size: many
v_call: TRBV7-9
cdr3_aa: ASSFPDRGANEKLF

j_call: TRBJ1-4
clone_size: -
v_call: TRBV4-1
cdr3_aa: ASSQDRTGSNEKLF